This section outlines one TCR beta chain sequence together with its context. This sample is drawn from a study of cytomegalovirus exposure and HLA in healthy donors. Study-level background: Researchers found that approximately 77% of a few hundred genotyped donors fell within the Caucasian-associated ancestry cluster.

Trimming stripped 0 bases from V and 3 bases from J, with 8 bases between. This CDR3 has 15 amino acids. Germline V lookup: CDR1 SEHNR, CDR2 FQNEAQ (reference sequence). A multiplex PCR was run with 60 Vbeta primers and 13 Jbeta primers. The data were produced by immunoSEQ multiplex PCR, yet TCRdb's version contains in-frame clones alone and is incomplete. The table includes about 130,000 clones, 66% detected once. Sequencing was performed on PBMCs. This sequence originates from a human donor in good health. V gene TRBV7-9 combines with J gene TRBJ2-2; no firm D call. The CDR3 is CASSLASRHTGELFF. CDR3 in DNA: TGTGCCAGCAGCTTAGCTAGTCGTCACACCGGGGAGCTGTTTTTT.